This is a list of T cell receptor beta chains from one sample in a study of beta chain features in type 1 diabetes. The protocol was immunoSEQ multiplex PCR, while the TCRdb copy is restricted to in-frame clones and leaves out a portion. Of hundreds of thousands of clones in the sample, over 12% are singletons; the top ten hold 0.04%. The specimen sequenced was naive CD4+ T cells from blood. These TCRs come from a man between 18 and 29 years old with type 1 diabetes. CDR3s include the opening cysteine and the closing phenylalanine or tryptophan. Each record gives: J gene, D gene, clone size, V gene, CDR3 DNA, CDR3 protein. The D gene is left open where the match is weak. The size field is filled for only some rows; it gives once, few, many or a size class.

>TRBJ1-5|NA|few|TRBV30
TGTGCCTGGAGTACAGGACAGAGCCAGCATTTT
CAWSTGQSQHF
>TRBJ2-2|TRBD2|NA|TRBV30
TGTGCCTCCCCGGGACTAGCGGGGGGGCCCGTCACCGGGGAGCTGTTTTTT
CASPGLAGGPVTGELFF
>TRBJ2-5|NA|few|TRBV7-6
TGTGCCAGCAGCTTAGCCGTCATGGAGACCCAGTACTTC
CASSLAVMETQYF
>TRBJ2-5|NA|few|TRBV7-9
TGTGCCAGCAGATACTTGGGGGCACGAGAGACCCAGTACTTC
CASRYLGARETQYF
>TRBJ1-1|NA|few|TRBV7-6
TGTGCCAGCAGCGGGGACCCTACCAGGACTGAAGCTTTCTTT
CASSGDPTRTEAFF
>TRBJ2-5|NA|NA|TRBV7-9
TGTGCCAGCGGAAGGGGAAGACAAGAGACCCAGTACTTC
CASGRGRQETQYF
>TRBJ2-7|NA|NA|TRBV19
TGTGCCAGTAGTATGGGTGAGGCCTACGAGCAGTACTTC
CASSMGEAYEQYF
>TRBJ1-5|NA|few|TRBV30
TGTGCCTGGAGTGGCAGGGAAAATCAGCCCCAGCATTTT
CAWSGRENQPQHF
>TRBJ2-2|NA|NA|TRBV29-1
TGCAGCGGCTCCGCGCACGCCGGGGAGCTGTTTTTT
CSGSAHAGELFF
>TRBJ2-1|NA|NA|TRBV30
TGTGCCTGGAGTGGATATATGGCAAGCTCCTACAATGAGCAGTTCTTC
CAWSGYMASSYNEQFF
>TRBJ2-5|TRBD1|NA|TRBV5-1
TGCGCCAGCAGCTGGGGGACAGGGACGAAGGAGACCCAGTACTTC
CASSWGTGTKETQYF
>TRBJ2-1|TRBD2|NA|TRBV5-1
TGCGCCAGCAGCCCCTTACTAGCGGGCTCCTACAATGAGCAGTTCTTC
CASSPLLAGSYNEQFF
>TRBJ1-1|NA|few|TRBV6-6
TGTGCCAGCAGTCCCGCGCGGGCTGAAGCTTTCTTT
CASSPARAEAFF
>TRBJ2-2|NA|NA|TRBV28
TGTGCCAGCACCCTCCCACCCTCCGGGGAGCTGTTTTTT
CASTLPPSGELFF
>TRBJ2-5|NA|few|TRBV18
TGTGCCAGCTCACCACCGGCTGAGGAGACCCAGTACTTC
CASSPPAEETQYF
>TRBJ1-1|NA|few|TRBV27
TGTGCCAGCAGAGACCCCGGGGCGCGACTGGCTTTCTTT
CASRDPGARLAFF
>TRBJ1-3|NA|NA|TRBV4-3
TGCGCCAGCAGCCAGGCCGCGGCAGGGGCCGGAAACACCATATATTTT
CASSQAAAGAGNTIYF
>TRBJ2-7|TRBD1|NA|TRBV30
TGTGCCTGGAGGCACGGACAGGGAAACTACGAGCAGTACTTC
CAWRHGQGNYEQYF
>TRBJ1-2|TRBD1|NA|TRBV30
TGTGCCTGGAGCCGGGACAGGAGACGGGTGGGCTACACCTTC
CAWSRDRRRVGYTF
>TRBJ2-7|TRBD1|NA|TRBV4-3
TGCGCCAGCAGCCAAGAAAGGACAGGGACTTTCAACGAGCAGTACTTC
CASSQERTGTFNEQYF
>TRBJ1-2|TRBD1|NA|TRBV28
TGTGCCAGCAGTACGACAGGGCCGGTCTATGGCTACACCTTC
CASSTTGPVYGYTF
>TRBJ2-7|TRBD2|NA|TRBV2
TGTGCCAGCAGTCGGGCGGGGGGCAAAGACGAGCAGTACTTC
CASSRAGGKDEQYF
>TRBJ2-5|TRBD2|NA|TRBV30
TGTGCCTGGAGTAGCGGGGCCAGAAGCTTGCAAGAGACCCAGTACTTC
CAWSSGARSLQETQYF
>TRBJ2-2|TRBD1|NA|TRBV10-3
TGTGCCATAACCGGGACAGGGGTCGCGGGAGGAGGCACCGGGGAGCTGTTTTTT
CAITGTGVAGGGTGELFF
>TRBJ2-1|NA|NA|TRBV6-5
TGTGCCAGCAAAGGGGACGCCAATGAGCAGTTCTTC
CASKGDANEQFF
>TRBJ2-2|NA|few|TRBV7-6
TGTGCCAGCACCTTGGGGCAGACCAGCACCGGGGAGCTGTTTTTT
CASTLGQTSTGELFF
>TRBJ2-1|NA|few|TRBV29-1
TGCAGCGTTGAAGGGGGGCCCGATGAGCAGTTCTTC
CSVEGGPDEQFF
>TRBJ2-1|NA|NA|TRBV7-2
TGTGCCAGCAGCCCCTCGGGAGAGAGGGGTCCTGAGCAGTTCTTC
CASSPSGERGPEQFF
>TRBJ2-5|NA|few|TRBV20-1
TGCAGTGCTAGACCAGAGACCCAGTACTTC
CSARPETQYF